The 16 T cell receptor beta chains in this list originate from one sample, sequenced in a study of blood T cells in healthy people across ages. Using a J-beta primer mix together with a sample-barcoded 5' primer, a second PCR was run for about 6 to 12 cycles. TCRdb recomputed calls from the 5' RACE reads with MiXCR, one row per CDR3 protein. Of 1,800,000 or so distinct CDR3 sequences in the sample, roughly two fifths were seen once. The material sequenced was blood. The receptors come from a human donor in good health.

CDR3 loop: CSAAGQRDEAFF. CDR3 sequence (DNA): TGCAGTGCCGCGGGACAGAGAGATGAAGCTTTCTTT. The chain employs TRBV20-1 and TRBJ1-1, with TRBD1 matching 7 bases. Germline trimming cut 6 bases from V and 7 bases from J; bases unmatched to any gene: 8. Germline values: CDR1 DFQATT, CDR2 SNEGSKA (reference sequence). The CDR3 extends over 12 amino acids.

This clonotype was seen a few times. This rearrangement joins TRBV7-2 to TRBJ2-5, with 8 bases matching TRBD1. This CDR3 has 14 residues. V shed 1 base, J shed 6 bases, and the junction held 4 bases outside the gene matches. Germline V CDR1 and CDR2: SGHTA, FQGNSA. CDR3 DNA: TGTGCCAGCAGCTTAGACACAGGGGGACAGACCCAGTACTTC. Translation gives CASSLDTGGQTQYF. The full variable domain, with the rest looked up from reference TRBV7-2 and TRBJ2-5, is GAGVSQSPSNKVTEKGKDVELRCDPISGHTALYWYRQSLGQGLEFLIYFQGNSAPDKSGLPSDRFSAERTGGSVSTLTIQRTQQEDSAVYLCASSLDTGGQTQYFGPGTRLLVL.

V usage is TRBV7-2 and J usage is TRBJ1-2; 8 positions match TRBD1. V shed 5 bases, J shed 4 bases, and the junction held 9 bases outside the gene matches. The CDR3 contains 15 residues. The germline CDR1 and CDR2 sequences are SGHTA and FQGNSA. The CDR3 here is CASSPKTGDGYGYTF. The CDR3 DNA sequence: TGTGCCAGCAGCCCTAAGACAGGGGATGGCTATGGCTACACCTTC.

V and J are TRBV11-1 and TRBJ1-2, with TRBD1 matching 9 bases. The CDR3 consists of 14 residues. V shed 7 bases, J shed 4 bases, and the junction held 7 bases outside the gene matches. The germline CDR1 and CDR2 sequences are SGHAT and FQDESV (reference sequence). The CDR3 is CASTPGQGVYGYTF. CDR3 bases: TGTGCCAGCACCCCGGGACAGGGAGTCTATGGCTACACCTTC.

The chain links TRBV28 to TRBJ2-7, with 9 bases fitting TRBD1. Germline lookup yields CDR1 MDHEN and CDR2 SYDVKM. The ends lost 8 bases at V and 7 bases at J; junction bases unmatched: 12. CDR3 length: 14 residues. The CDR3 sequence is CASGTGTGTGEQYF. DNA of the CDR3: TGTGCCAGCGGTACAGGGACAGGGACTGGGGAGCAGTACTTC.

The rearrangement uses TRBV27 and TRBJ1-4; TRBD1 aligns across 7 bases. This CDR3 contains 16 residues. After removal of 3 bases from V and 0 bases from J, the junction contained 4 bases not matched to a gene. Germline V CDR1 and CDR2: MNHEY, SMNVEV (reference sequence). The CDR3 here is CASSFFGTATNEKLFF. The CDR3 nucleotides read TGTGCCAGCAGTTTCTTTGGGACAGCAACTAATGAAAAACTGTTTTTT.

The CDR3 loop reads CASSSGPPAKGYTF. The CDR3, as DNA: TGTGCCAGCAGCTCCGGGCCTCCCGCTAAGGGCTACACCTTC. The rearrangement links TRBV7-2 to TRBJ1-2; no clear D gene. This CDR3 has 14 residues. Germline V CDR1 and CDR2: SGHTA, FQGNSA. Trimming stripped 4 bases from V and 8 bases from J, with 17 bases between.

V gene TRBV10-3 combines with J gene TRBJ2-3; D is perhaps TRBD2 (5 bases). The CDR3 length is 12 residues. CDR1 ENHRY and CDR2 SYGVKD come from the germline V gene. V shed 0 bases and J shed 11 bases, with 9 bases lying between them. This CDR3 is CAISESTDWQYF. CDR3 nucleotide sequence: TGTGCCATCAGTGAGTCGACGGACTGGCAGTATTTT.

Concerning this clonotype itself: Mismatch with germline at one junction end may stem from a read error. The genes are TRBV7-6 and TRBJ2-4; tentative D call: TRBD1 (6 bases). CDR1 is SGHVS and CDR2 is FNYEAQ in the germline V gene. The length of the CDR3 is 14 residues. CDR3 DNA sequence: TGTGCCAGCAGCTTCGGCGGTGAGGGGGACATTCGGTACTTC. Residues: CASSFGGEGDIRYF.

The chain combines TRBV7-9 with TRBJ1-1, with no clear D. This CDR3 has 15 amino acids. Trimming removed 4 bases from V and 6 bases from J, with 18 bases in between. In germline, CDR1 is SEHNR, CDR2 FQNEAQ (reference sequence). CDR3 in DNA: TGTGCCAGCAGCTCAGATATTCCCCGACTTGCTGAAGCTTTCTTT. It specifies CASSSDIPRLAEAFF. Supplemented by reference TRBV7-9 and TRBJ1-1, the full variable domain reads DTGVSQNPRHKITKRGQNVTFRCDPISEHNRLYWYRQTLGQGPEFLTYFQNEAQLEKSRLLSDRFSAERPKGSFSTLEIQRTEQGDSAMYLCASSSDIPRLAEAFFGQGTRLTVV.

In this sample, this clonotype turned up once. The gene calls are TRBV5-1 and TRBJ1-4; D gene unclear. V was shortened by 4 bases and J by 8 bases, with 15 bases between the two germline ends. This CDR3 comprises 14 residues. Germline V gene sequence: CDR1 SGHRS, CDR2 YFSETQ. CDR3 sequence reads: CASSTSTGGEKLFF. The DNA of the CDR3 is TGCGCCAGCAGCACATCGACGGGTGGAGAAAAACTGTTTTTT.

This clonotype turned up a few times. The chain employs TRBV7-2 and TRBJ2-7; the D gene is possibly TRBD2 (5 bases). In germline, CDR1 is SGHTA, CDR2 FQGNSA. The CDR3 sequence is 15 residues long. Trimming shortened V by 0 bases and J by 6 bases, and 15 bases separated the two germline ends. Here the CDR3 DNA reads TGTGCCAGCAGCTTAGCGGGGTTCGGGGATCCCGAGCAGTACTTC. Its translation is CASSLAGFGDPEQYF.

This clonotype showed up just a few times. The chain employs TRBV4-1 and TRBJ2-3; D perhaps matches TRBD1 (6 bases). CDR3 length: 16 residues. Trimming shortened V by 1 base and J by 2 bases, and 13 bases separated the two germline ends. The germline V gene encodes CDR1 MGHRA and CDR2 YSYEKL. The CDR3 spells CASSQASSGDTDTQYF. Written as DNA, the CDR3 is TGCGCCAGCAGCCAAGCGTCTTCAGGGGACACAGATACGCAGTATTTT.

This clonotype has a handful of counts. V usage is TRBV12-3 or TRBV12-4 and J usage is TRBJ2-7; TRBD2 might be the D (5 bases). The CDR3 is 13 amino acids. Trimming cost V 2 bases and J 5 bases, with 10 bases left between them. The CDR3 protein is CASSLRGFNEQYF. Written as DNA, the CDR3 is TGTGCCAGCAGTTTAAGAGGGTTCAACGAGCAGTACTTC.

This sequence joins TRBV7-2 and TRBJ2-7, with D possibly being TRBD2 (6 bases). The ends were cut back, 1 base at V and 7 bases at J, with 11 bases in the middle. From germline, CDR1 is SGHTA and CDR2 FQGNSA. The CDR3 sequence is 13 residues long. The DNA of the CDR3 is TGTGCCAGCAGCTTAGATTGGAGGGGTGAGCAGTACTTC. Encoded protein: CASSLDWRGEQYF.

V and J are TRBV29-1 and TRBJ1-1; D not resolved. V lost 5 bases and J lost 0, with 10 bases in between. The length of the CDR3 is 13 residues. Germline CDR1 reads SQVTM; CDR2 reads ANQGSEA. This chain's CDR3 is CSVTSYMNTEAFF. The CDR3, as DNA: TGCAGCGTTACAAGTTACATGAACACTGAAGCTTTCTTT.